The present T cell receptor (beta chain) was sequenced within a study of blood T cell repertoires in COVID-19. As for the study in general: Sources were T cells, B-cell-depleted T cells, or PBMCs; the material itself was cDNA or gDNA.

Data came from immunoSEQ multiplex PCR; TCRdb stores just in-frame clones and leaves some out. Among under 350,000 clones listed, 80% to 90% were seen once. Assignments of participants to cohorts depended upon their own reported clinical history. Germline V gene sequence: CDR1 SGHNT, CDR2 YYREEE (reference sequence). Germline trimming cut 3 bases from V and 7 bases from J; bases unmatched to any gene: 9. The length of the CDR3 is 17 residues. The specimen was PBMCs or T cells enriched from blood (not recorded which). This sequence originates from a woman between 40 and 50 years old with acute COVID-19. V usage is TRBV5-4 and J usage is TRBJ2-1, with 14 bases fitting TRBD2. CDR3 nucleotides: TGTGCCAGCAGCTCGGGGACTAGCGGGAGAGTGGCGAATGAGCAGTTCTTC. Protein sequence: CASSSGTSGRVANEQFF.